This is a list of T cell receptor beta chains from one sample in a study of early T cells in non-severe SARS-CoV-2 infection. TCRdb ran MiXCR on the 5' RACE reads and lists one entry per CDR3 protein. Here the sample spans roughly 40,000 distinct CDR3 sequences, around 6.9% being singletons. Sequenced input: whole blood. These receptors came from an adult who was a healthcare worker with PCR-confirmed SARS-CoV-2 infection or an uninfected control (not recorded which). Both conserved end residues are part of each CDR3. The order of the fields is D gene, clone size, J gene, V gene, CDR3 length, CDR3 protein, CDR3 DNA. D genes are given only for firm matches. Size is stated for part of the rows, as once, few or many counts, or as a class when the clone is expanded.

D gene: TRBD1; clone size: .; J gene: TRBJ1-4; V gene: TRBV6-6; CDR3 length: 14; CDR3 protein: CASTRGDREGKLFF; CDR3 DNA: TGTGCCAGCACCCGAGGAGACAGGGAGGGAAAACTGTTTTTT
D gene: TRBD1; clone size: many; J gene: TRBJ1-5; V gene: TRBV19; CDR3 length: 15; CDR3 protein: CASSRDRDNNQPQHF; CDR3 DNA: TGTGCCAGTAGCCGGGACAGGGATAACAATCAGCCCCAGCATTTT
D gene: TRBD1; clone size: few; J gene: TRBJ1-1; V gene: TRBV29-1; CDR3 length: 13; CDR3 protein: CSGTTGSGTEAFF; CDR3 DNA: TGCAGCGGAACGACAGGGTCGGGCACTGAAGCTTTCTTT
D gene: .; clone size: few; J gene: TRBJ1-3; V gene: TRBV4-3; CDR3 length: 13; CDR3 protein: CASSQLRGNTIYF; CDR3 DNA: TGCGCCAGCAGCCAATTGAGGGGAAACACCATATATTTT
D gene: TRBD1; clone size: many; J gene: TRBJ1-1; V gene: TRBV20-1; CDR3 length: 13; CDR3 protein: CSATTGTGTEAFF; CDR3 DNA: TGCAGTGCCACGACAGGGACGGGCACTGAAGCTTTCTTT
D gene: .; clone size: many; J gene: TRBJ1-1; V gene: TRBV29-1; CDR3 length: 13; CDR3 protein: CSVEAGGFTEAFF; CDR3 DNA: TGCAGCGTTGAAGCTGGCGGCTTCACTGAAGCTTTCTTT
D gene: TRBD1; clone size: .; J gene: TRBJ2-1; V gene: TRBV4-1; CDR3 length: 16; CDR3 protein: CASSQFPGTGYNEQFF; CDR3 DNA: TGCGCCAGCAGCCAATTCCCCGGGACAGGGTACAATGAGCAGTTCTTC
D gene: .; clone size: .; J gene: TRBJ1-1; V gene: TRBV10-3; CDR3 length: 14; CDR3 protein: CAISERRADTEAFF; CDR3 DNA: TGTGCCATCAGTGAGCGCAGGGCGGACACTGAAGCTTTCTTT
D gene: .; clone size: few; J gene: TRBJ1-4; V gene: TRBV6-5; CDR3 length: 13; CDR3 protein: CATGWGTNEKLFF; CDR3 DNA: TGTGCCACCGGCTGGGGTACTAATGAAAAACTGTTTTTT
D gene: .; clone size: few; J gene: TRBJ2-7; V gene: TRBV5-5; CDR3 length: 12; CDR3 protein: CASSLGYGGQYF; CDR3 DNA: TGTGCCAGCAGCTTAGGTTACGGGGGGCAGTACTTC
D gene: .; clone size: many; J gene: TRBJ1-1; V gene: TRBV12-3/TRBV12-4; CDR3 length: 15; CDR3 protein: CASSSRVLEGTEAFF; CDR3 DNA: TGTGCCAGCAGTTCAAGAGTTCTCGAGGGCACTGAAGCTTTCTTT
D gene: .; clone size: many; J gene: TRBJ1-1; V gene: TRBV5-1; CDR3 length: 13; CDR3 protein: CASSGDMNTEAFF; CDR3 DNA: TGCGCCAGCAGCGGGGATATGAACACTGAAGCTTTCTTT
D gene: TRBD1; clone size: many; J gene: TRBJ2-7; V gene: TRBV18; CDR3 length: 13; CDR3 protein: CASSPGQGFEQYF; CDR3 DNA: TGTGCCAGCTCACCGGGACAGGGTTTCGAGCAGTACTTC
D gene: .; clone size: few; J gene: TRBJ1-1; V gene: TRBV6-6; CDR3 length: 17; CDR3 protein: CASRGDPTGPMDTEAFF; CDR3 DNA: TGTGCCAGCAGGGGGGACCCCACGGGGCCCATGGACACTGAAGCTTTCTTT
D gene: .; clone size: many; J gene: TRBJ1-6; V gene: TRBV27; CDR3 length: 18; CDR3 protein: CASSLRGTLSSYNSPLHF; CDR3 DNA: TGTGCCAGCAGTTTGCGGGGGACGCTCAGCTCCTATAATTCACCCCTCCACTTT
D gene: .; clone size: few; J gene: TRBJ2-5; V gene: TRBV5-1; CDR3 length: 13; CDR3 protein: CASSLAGLETQYF; CDR3 DNA: TGCGCCAGCAGCTTGGCCGGTCTCGAGACCCAGTACTTC
D gene: TRBD1; clone size: few; J gene: TRBJ2-5; V gene: TRBV11-2; CDR3 length: 13; CDR3 protein: CATTRTGKETQYF; CDR3 DNA: TGTGCCACCACACGGACAGGCAAAGAGACCCAGTACTTC
D gene: .; clone size: few; J gene: TRBJ1-6; V gene: TRBV10-2; CDR3 length: 14; CDR3 protein: CASCLSRNNSPLHF; CDR3 DNA: TGCGCCAGCTGTCTATCACGGAATAATTCACCCCTCCACTTT
D gene: .; clone size: many; J gene: TRBJ2-4; V gene: TRBV4-1; CDR3 length: 15; CDR3 protein: CASSRVGTSGNIQYF; CDR3 DNA: TGCGCCAGCAGCCGAGTTGGGACTTCAGGCAACATTCAGTACTTC
D gene: TRBD2; clone size: .; J gene: TRBJ2-3; V gene: TRBV9; CDR3 length: 14; CDR3 protein: CASSAGGLPDTQYF; CDR3 DNA: TGTGCCAGCAGTGCGGGGGGGCTTCCAGATACGCAGTATTTT
D gene: .; clone size: few; J gene: TRBJ2-3; V gene: TRBV7-9; CDR3 length: 15; CDR3 protein: CASSLGGHSTDTQYF; CDR3 DNA: TGTGCCAGCAGCTTGGGGGGCCATAGCACAGATACGCAGTATTTT
D gene: .; clone size: many; J gene: TRBJ2-7; V gene: TRBV29-1; CDR3 length: 13; CDR3 protein: CSVESRGAYEQYF; CDR3 DNA: TGCAGCGTTGAATCTCGGGGCGCCTACGAGCAGTACTTC
D gene: TRBD2; clone size: many; J gene: TRBJ2-3; V gene: TRBV20-1; CDR3 length: 15; CDR3 protein: CSASRTSGVTDTQYF; CDR3 DNA: TGCAGTGCTAGTCGGACTAGCGGGGTGACAGATACGCAGTATTTT
D gene: TRBD1; clone size: few; J gene: TRBJ1-1; V gene: TRBV29-1; CDR3 length: 13; CDR3 protein: CSVGDRENTEAFF; CDR3 DNA: TGCAGCGTTGGGGACAGGGAGAACACTGAAGCTTTCTTT
D gene: .; clone size: .; J gene: TRBJ2-7; V gene: TRBV7-3; CDR3 length: 13; CDR3 protein: CASSLTHSYEQYF; CDR3 DNA: TGTGCCAGCAGCTTAACGCACTCCTACGAGCAGTACTTC
D gene: .; clone size: .; J gene: TRBJ1-5; V gene: TRBV13; CDR3 length: 14; CDR3 protein: CASSLGRVRQPQHF; CDR3 DNA: TGTGCCAGCAGCTTAGGCAGGGTGAGACAGCCCCAGCATTTT
D gene: .; clone size: .; J gene: TRBJ2-2; V gene: TRBV7-3; CDR3 length: 16; CDR3 protein: CASRADGGGNTGELFF; CDR3 DNA: TGTGCCAGCAGGGCCGACGGTGGAGGGAACACCGGGGAGCTGTTTTTT
D gene: .; clone size: .; J gene: TRBJ1-1; V gene: TRBV5-6; CDR3 length: 13; CDR3 protein: CASSLEWNTEAFF; CDR3 DNA: TGTGCCAGCAGCTTGGAGTGGAACACTGAAGCTTTCTTT
D gene: .; clone size: many; J gene: TRBJ2-1; V gene: TRBV27; CDR3 length: 13; CDR3 protein: CASKGGEDNEQFF; CDR3 DNA: TGTGCCAGTAAAGGGGGGGAGGACAATGAGCAGTTCTTC
D gene: .; clone size: .; J gene: TRBJ2-3; V gene: TRBV5-8; CDR3 length: 15; CDR3 protein: CASSLSHFLGDTQYF; CDR3 DNA: TGTGCCAGCAGCTTGAGCCACTTCTTGGGAGATACGCAGTATTTT
D gene: .; clone size: many; J gene: TRBJ1-2; V gene: TRBV3-1; CDR3 length: 14; CDR3 protein: CASSRADSNYGYTF; CDR3 DNA: TGTGCCAGCAGCCGCGCAGATTCTAACTATGGCTACACCTTC